A selection of T cell receptor beta chains follows, all from one sample in a study of T cells after yellow fever vaccination. TCRdb passed the 5' RACE reads through MiXCR, listing each CDR3 protein once. The sample has about 300,000 distinct CDR3 sequences, approximately 8% seen once; the top ten hold over 3%. Sequences were derived from CD4+ T cells sorted from PBMCs, sampled 5 days after the yellow fever booster vaccination. These receptors originate from a man between 18 and 35 years old who received the YFV17D yellow fever vaccine. The CDR3 runs from the conserved cysteine through the conserved F or W. Each record gives: J gene, clone size, D gene, V gene, CDR3 DNA, CDR3 protein. D genes are given only for firm matches. Clone size is shown for a subset of rows, as once, few, many or a class of expanded clone.

TRBJ1-1	.	.	TRBV6-6	TGTGCCAGCCATGCGGGGAACACTGAAGCTTTCTTT	CASHAGNTEAFF
TRBJ2-5	.	TRBD2	TRBV9	TGTGCCAGCAGCGTACTCGGGGGGGCTCTTGGGACCCAGTACTTC	CASSVLGGALGTQYF
TRBJ2-1	many	.	TRBV5-1	TGCGCCAGCAGCTTGGCTTTAGCGGAATACAATGAGCAGTTCTTC	CASSLALAEYNEQFF
TRBJ2-2	few	TRBD2	TRBV2	TGTGCCAGCGAGTTGGGGACTAGCGGGGGGTTCACCGGGGAGCTGTTTTTT	CASELGTSGGFTGELFF
TRBJ2-5	.	.	TRBV27	TGTGCCAGCAAATTCGGAGGGTCCGAGACCCAGTACTTC	CASKFGGSETQYF
TRBJ2-1	many	TRBD1	TRBV5-1	TGCGCCAGCAGCGGACAGGGGGCGGCCTACAATGAGCAGTTCTTC	CASSGQGAAYNEQFF
TRBJ2-2	few	TRBD1	TRBV7-3	TGTGCCAGCAGCCGACAGGGTTGGACCGGGGAGCTGTTTTTT	CASSRQGWTGELFF
TRBJ2-3	few	.	TRBV20-1	TGCAGTGCTAGAAGAGCGGCTAGCACAGATACGCAGTATTTT	CSARRAASTDTQYF
TRBJ1-1	.	.	TRBV11-2	TGTGCCAGCAGCTCGTGGGGGACGCAGAACACTGAAGCTTTCTTT	CASSSWGTQNTEAFF
TRBJ1-1	few	.	TRBV3-1	TGTGCCAGCAGCCGGGGGCCCACGGGGGTATCGAACACTGAAGCTTTCTTT	CASSRGPTGVSNTEAFF
TRBJ1-2	few	.	TRBV21-1	TGTGCCAGCACCCGATGGCAGCAGATCTGGGGCTACACCTTC	CASTRWQQIWGYTF
TRBJ2-1	.	TRBD1	TRBV9	TGTGCCAGCAGCCGAAAGACAGGGGGCCTTTACAATGAGCAGTTCTTC	CASSRKTGGLYNEQFF
TRBJ2-3	.	.	TRBV11-2	TGTGCCAGCAGCTTAGATCCCGGAGGGTTAGATACGCAGTATTTT	CASSLDPGGLDTQYF
TRBJ2-7	.	.	TRBV10-3	TGTGCCACCACACCCAATACAGGGCTGTGGGAGCAGTACTTC	CATTPNTGLWEQYF
TRBJ2-3	.	TRBD2	TRBV5-1	TGCGCCAGCAGCATCACGGGACTAGGTACAGATACGCAGTATTTT	CASSITGLGTDTQYF
TRBJ1-2	.	.	TRBV15	TGTGCCACCAGCAGACCTGACAGAACCTATGGCTACACCTTC	CATSRPDRTYGYTF
TRBJ1-1	few	TRBD1	TRBV6-5	TGTGCCAGCAGTGCAGGGGGATGGAACACTGAAGCTTTCTTT	CASSAGGWNTEAFF
TRBJ2-3	many	.	TRBV11-2	TGTGCCAGCAGCTTCAAAGGGGCAGATACGCAGTATTTT	CASSFKGADTQYF
TRBJ1-6	many	TRBD1	TRBV3-1	TGTGCCTCCAGCGGTGGGGGACAGGGTCATTGGGTTGGTTCACCCCTCCACTTT	CASSGGGQGHWVGSPLHF
TRBJ2-7	many	.	TRBV2	TGTGCCAGCAGTGTGTCCCCGGCCTACGAGCAGTACTTC	CASSVSPAYEQYF
TRBJ2-1	.	.	TRBV7-9	TGTGCCAGCAGCACTAAAGGAGACCGGGGTGAGCAGTTCTTC	CASSTKGDRGEQFF
TRBJ2-1	.	TRBD2	TRBV5-1	TGCGCCAGCAGCTCTGGGGCGGGGGTTTGGAATGAGCAGTTCTTC	CASSSGAGVWNEQFF
TRBJ1-6	many	.	TRBV7-9	TGTGCCAGCAGCTGGGCGGGCAGAGATAATTCACCCCTCCACTTT	CASSWAGRDNSPLHF
TRBJ2-1	.	TRBD2	TRBV12-3/TRBV12-4	TGTGCCAGCAGAACCTTAGCGGGGGGGGTATTCTTC	CASRTLAGGVFF
TRBJ2-7	few	TRBD1	TRBV9	TGTGCCAGCAGCGTAGCCGACAGGGCGACCTACGAGCAGTACTTC	CASSVADRATYEQYF
TRBJ2-7	few	.	TRBV6-6	TGTGCCAGCACGAGAGGGAACTCCTACGAGCAGTACTTC	CASTRGNSYEQYF
TRBJ2-1	many	TRBD2	TRBV9	TGTGCCAGCAGCGTGCCCCCCACTAGCGGGGAGCAGTTCTTC	CASSVPPTSGEQFF
TRBJ1-3	.	.	TRBV12-3/TRBV12-4	TGTGCCAGCAGTTTAAGGGGGGCACAGGCTGGAAACACCATATATTTT	CASSLRGAQAGNTIYF
TRBJ2-6	.	.	TRBV12-3/TRBV12-4	TGTGCCAGCAGCCGACAAATCTCTGGGGCCAACGTCCTGACTTTC	CASSRQISGANVLTF
TRBJ2-3	.	TRBD1	TRBV4-3	TGCGCCAGCAGCCAAGGGCCGGACAGGGATACGGCGACGCATTTT	CASSQGPDRDTATHF
TRBJ1-5	.	.	TRBV7-2	TGTGCCAGCAGCCTGGTAGCCGGGCCCGCGGGGCTGCCCCAGCATTTT	CASSLVAGPAGLPQHF
TRBJ1-5	.	.	TRBV7-8	TGTGCCAGCAGCTCCTCCCGCGGGGCAGGGGTTCTTCCTCAGCCCCAGCATTTT	CASSSSRGAGVLPQPQHF
TRBJ2-3	few	TRBD2	TRBV11-2	TGTGCCAGCAGCTTAGGAGCGGGGGTCAGGGCAGATACGCAGTATTTT	CASSLGAGVRADTQYF
TRBJ2-5	.	.	TRBV7-2	TGTGCTACAAGGGAGGCAGGCCAAGAGACCCAGTACTTC	CATREAGQETQYF
TRBJ1-4	few	.	TRBV5-1	TGCGCCAGCGCCCCGGACGCAACTAATGAAAAACTGTTTTTT	CASAPDATNEKLFF
TRBJ2-1	.	TRBD2	TRBV12-3/TRBV12-4	TGTGCCAGCAGTTACCCCCGACTAGCGGGAGCTTACAATGAGCAGTTCTTC	CASSYPRLAGAYNEQFF
TRBJ1-6	few	.	TRBV7-9	TGTGCCAGCAGCTTAGCTCGGACCGGGTTCCGATCACCCCTCCACTTT	CASSLARTGFRSPLHF
TRBJ1-2	few	.	TRBV6-5	TGTGCCAGCACTCCGTCCCAGGTTGACTATGGCTACACCTTC	CASTPSQVDYGYTF
TRBJ1-2	.	.	TRBV6-6	TGTGCCAGCAGTTACCGGACCGCTCAGGCTGGCTACACCTTC	CASSYRTAQAGYTF
TRBJ2-2	many	.	TRBV12-3/TRBV12-4	TGTGCCAGCATTCTTACAACGGGGAAACCCGGGGAGCTGTTTTTT	CASILTTGKPGELFF
TRBJ2-5	many	.	TRBV7-9	TGTGCCAGCAGTCAGCTAGCGCGTGGTGATGACCAAGAGACCCAGTACTTC	CASSQLARGDDQETQYF
TRBJ1-2	.	.	TRBV4-3	TGCGCCAGCAGCCAAGATCCCTTTTTAGCGGGCTACACCTTC	CASSQDPFLAGYTF
TRBJ2-5	.	.	TRBV3-1	TGTGCCAGCAGCCTCACCGCCAGCGGGCAAGAGACCCAGTACTTC	CASSLTASGQETQYF
TRBJ1-1	few	.	TRBV12-3/TRBV12-4	TGTGCCAGCAGACGAATAACCGGTGGTCGGGAGTACACTGAAGCTTTCTTT	CASRRITGGREYTEAFF
TRBJ1-1	many	.	TRBV6-2/TRBV6-3	TGTGCCAGCAGATTACAACAGAACACTGAAGCTTTCTTT	CASRLQQNTEAFF
TRBJ2-3	many	.	TRBV5-1	TGCGCCAGCAGCCTCCAGGGGCGAGTCACAGATACGCAGTATTTT	CASSLQGRVTDTQYF
TRBJ2-1	few	TRBD2	TRBV18	TGTGCCAGCTCACCACCTAGACTAGCGGGGGAAGATGAGCAGTTCTTC	CASSPPRLAGEDEQFF
TRBJ1-3	few	.	TRBV10-3	TGTGCCATCAGTGAGAGGGGGGGCTATGTTGGAAACACCATATATTTT	CAISERGGYVGNTIYF
TRBJ2-1	few	TRBD2	TRBV20-1	TGCAGTGCTAGAGAGACTAGCGGGGGGGCTTATGAGCAGTTCTTC	CSARETSGGAYEQFF
TRBJ1-2	few	TRBD1	TRBV6-5	TGTGCCAGCAGTTACCGACCAACAGGGGGCTCCGGGCGGACCTTC	CASSYRPTGGSGRTF
TRBJ2-5	.	.	TRBV7-2	TGTGCCAGCAGCTTAGCGATTGATCGGACCCAGTACTTC	CASSLAIDRTQYF
TRBJ1-1	many	.	TRBV7-2	TGTGCCAGCAGCTGGGGAGGCACTGAAGCTTTCTTT	CASSWGGTEAFF
TRBJ1-6	many	TRBD1	TRBV4-2	TGTGCCAGCAGCCAATTGGGACAGCTGTCTAGTTCACCCCTCCACTTT	CASSQLGQLSSSPLHF
TRBJ1-1	.	TRBD1	TRBV19	TGTGCCTGCCGGGACAGGGGACGCACTGAAGCTTTCTTT	CACRDRGRTEAFF
TRBJ1-3	few	TRBD1	TRBV4-2	TGTGCCAGCAGCCAAGTTGGACAGGGTATGAACACCATATATTTT	CASSQVGQGMNTIYF
TRBJ1-4	.	TRBD1	TRBV7-9	TGTGCCAGCAGCTTAGCGTTTGGGACAGGGAATGAAAAACTGTTTTTT	CASSLAFGTGNEKLFF